This T cell receptor (beta chain) appears in the sequencing data of a study of T cell responses to AZD1222 COVID-19 vaccine. Clones were sequenced by immunoSEQ multiplex PCR, and TCRdb holds only the in-frame ones, with some missing. The data contain about 140,000 clones, almost 95% of them seen just once; the ten biggest clones take up 3% to 4%. The CDR3 is 13 amino acids. Second-dose intervals of approximately 4 or approximately 12 weeks were pooled. The material was peripheral blood, obtained 28 days after the second AZD1222 dose. The J gene is TRBJ1-1, the V gene TRBV12-1. TRBV12-1 is deemed a pseudogene. This receptor was obtained from an adult who received the AZD1222 COVID-19 vaccine. For the CDR3, the DNA is TGTGCCAGCAGCACTCGGCTGGGCACTGAAGCTTTCTTT. It encodes CASSTRLGTEAFF.